This TCR beta chain appears in the sequencing data of a study of blood T cells in healthy people across ages. Germline values: CDR1 SQVTM, CDR2 ANQGSEA. The ends were cut back, 5 bases at V and 0 bases at J, with 7 bases in the middle. This CDR3 comprises 12 residues. A second about 6 to 11 cycle PCR used barcoded and J-beta primers. TCRdb reanalysed the 5' RACE reads using MiXCR and keeps one entry per CDR3 protein. The sample carries around 940,000 distinct CDR3 sequences, just over 50% recorded once. This clonotype was obtained from a woman aged 55-69 years in good health. Sequencing was done on a sample of blood. The chain carries TRBV29-1 and TRBJ1-2, with D uncertain. As DNA, the CDR3 is TGCAGCGTTTACTGGTCTAACTATGGCTACACCTTC. It is translated as CSVYWSNYGYTF.